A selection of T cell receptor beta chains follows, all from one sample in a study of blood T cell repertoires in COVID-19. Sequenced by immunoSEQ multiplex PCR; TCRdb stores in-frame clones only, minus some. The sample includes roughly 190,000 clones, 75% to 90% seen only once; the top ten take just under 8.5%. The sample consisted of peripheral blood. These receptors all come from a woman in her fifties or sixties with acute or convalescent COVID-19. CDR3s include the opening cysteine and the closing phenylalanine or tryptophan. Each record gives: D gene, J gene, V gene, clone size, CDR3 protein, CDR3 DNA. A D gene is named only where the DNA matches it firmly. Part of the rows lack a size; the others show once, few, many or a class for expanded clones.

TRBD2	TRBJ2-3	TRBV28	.	CASSSGSVGTDTQYF	TGTGCCAGCTCAAGCGGGAGCGTCGGCACAGATACGCAGTATTTT
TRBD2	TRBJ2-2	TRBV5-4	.	CASSPAGLADTGELFF	TGTGCCAGCAGCCCGGCTGGACTAGCGGACACCGGGGAGCTGTTTTTT
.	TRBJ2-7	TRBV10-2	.	CASSESGRHYEQYF	TGCGCCAGCAGTGAGTCGGGCAGGCACTACGAGCAGTACTTC
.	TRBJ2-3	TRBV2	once	CASSPQYGRLGLYF	TGTGCCAGCAGTCCCCAATATGGGAGATTAGGTCTGTATTTT
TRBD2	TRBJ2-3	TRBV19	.	CASRDRGGGTDTQYF	TGTGCCAGTAGAGACCGGGGGGGTGGCACAGATACGCAGTATTTT
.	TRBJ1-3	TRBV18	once	CASSPPRASGNTIYF	TGTGCCAGCTCACCCCCCAGGGCCTCTGGAAACACCATATATTTT
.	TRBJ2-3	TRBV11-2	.	CASSFGVRADTQYF	TGTGCCAGCAGCTTCGGCGTCCGGGCAGATACGCAGTATTTT
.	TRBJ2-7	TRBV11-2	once	CASSLEMIGYEQYF	TGTGCCAGCAGCTTAGAGATGATCGGCTACGAGCAGTACTTC
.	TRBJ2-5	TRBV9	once	CASSRGTGETQYF	TGTGCCAGCAGCCGCGGGACGGGTGAGACCCAGTACTTC
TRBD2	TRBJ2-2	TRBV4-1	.	CASSQDPGEGGTGELFF	TGCGCCAGCAGCCAAGATCCCGGGGAGGGTGGTACCGGGGAGCTGTTTTTT
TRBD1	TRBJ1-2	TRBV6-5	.	CASSTGTGGAGGYTF	TGTGCCAGCAGTACGGGGACAGGGGGCGCCGGTGGCTACACCTTC
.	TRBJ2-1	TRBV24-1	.	CATSEVDGSSYNEQFF	TGTGCCACCAGTGAAGTCGACGGGAGCTCCTACAATGAGCAGTTCTTC
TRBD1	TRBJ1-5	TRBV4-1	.	CASSQIEQGNQPQHF	TGCGCCAGCAGCCAAATCGAACAGGGGAATCAGCCCCAGCATTTT
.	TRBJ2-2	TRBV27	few	CASSSSRLGRGELFF	TGTGCCAGCAGTTCCTCCCGGTTGGGGCGGGGGGAGCTGTTTTTT
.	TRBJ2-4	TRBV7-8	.	CASSPPLRVAKNIQYF	TGTGCCAGCAGCCCCCCCTTACGAGTAGCCAAAAACATTCAGTACTTC
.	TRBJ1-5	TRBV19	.	CASSKSYRSNQPQHF	TGTGCCAGTAGTAAATCTTACAGGAGCAATCAGCCCCAGCATTTT
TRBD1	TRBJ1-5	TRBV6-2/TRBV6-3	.	CASSFSPQGALPQHF	TGTGCCAGCAGTTTCTCGCCCCAGGGGGCCCTACCCCAGCATTTT
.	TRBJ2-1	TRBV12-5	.	CASGLPSFGMGGNEQFF	TGTGCTAGTGGTTTGCCCTCCTTCGGGATGGGTGGGAATGAGCAGTTCTTC
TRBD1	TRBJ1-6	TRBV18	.	CASSPDRGSPLHF	TGTGCCAGCTCACCCGACAGGGGATCACCCCTCCACTTT
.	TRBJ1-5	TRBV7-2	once	CASSLSGNNQPQHF	TGTGCCAGCAGCTTATCGGGGAACAATCAGCCCCAGCATTTT
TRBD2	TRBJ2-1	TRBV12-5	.	CASGPGTSAGEQFF	TGTGCTAGTGGTCCGGGGACTAGCGCAGGGGAGCAGTTCTTC
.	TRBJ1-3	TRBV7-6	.	CASSLASGFSGNTIYF	TGTGCCAGCAGCTTAGCGTCCGGGTTCTCTGGAAACACCATATATTTT
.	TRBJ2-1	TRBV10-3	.	CAISDSATGGRNEQFF	TGTGCCATCAGTGATTCAGCGACCGGGGGAAGGAATGAGCAGTTCTTC
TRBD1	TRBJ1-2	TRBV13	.	CASSYGTGYGYTF	TGTGCCAGCAGCTACGGGACAGGGTATGGCTACACCTTC
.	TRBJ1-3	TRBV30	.	CAWNGAGNTIYF	TGTGCCTGGAACGGTGCTGGAAACACCATATATTTT
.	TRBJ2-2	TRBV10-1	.	CASSDPFSGELFF	TGCGCCAGCAGTGACCCGTTCTCCGGGGAGCTGTTTTTT
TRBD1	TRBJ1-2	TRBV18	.	CASSPLPGQGVGGYTF	TGTGCCAGCTCACCACTACCGGGACAGGGAGTCGGCGGCTACACCTTC
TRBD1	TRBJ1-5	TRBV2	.	CASHPGTGGNQPQHF	TGTGCCAGCCACCCCGGGACAGGGGGCAATCAGCCCCAGCATTTT
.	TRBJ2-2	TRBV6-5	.	CASTNWGVTGELFF	TGTGCCAGCACTAACTGGGGGGTCACCGGGGAGCTGTTTTTT
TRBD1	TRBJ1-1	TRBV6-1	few	CASSDPRDREGNTEAFF	TGTGCCAGCAGTGACCCCCGGGACAGGGAGGGGAACACTGAAGCTTTCTTT
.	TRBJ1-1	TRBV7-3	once	CASSLNGGDSTEAFF	TGTGCCAGCAGCTTAAATGGAGGGGATAGCACTGAAGCTTTCTTT
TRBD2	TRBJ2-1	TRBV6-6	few	CASELAGEDEQFF	TGTGCCAGCGAACTAGCGGGAGAGGATGAGCAGTTCTTC